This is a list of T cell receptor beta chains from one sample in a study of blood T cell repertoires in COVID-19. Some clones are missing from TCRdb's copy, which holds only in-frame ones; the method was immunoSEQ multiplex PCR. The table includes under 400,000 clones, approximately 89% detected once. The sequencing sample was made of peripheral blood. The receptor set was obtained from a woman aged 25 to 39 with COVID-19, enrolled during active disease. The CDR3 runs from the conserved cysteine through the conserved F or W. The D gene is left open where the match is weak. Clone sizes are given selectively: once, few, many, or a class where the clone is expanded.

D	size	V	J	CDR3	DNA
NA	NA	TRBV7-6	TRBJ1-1	CASSSGTGWNTEAFF	TGTGCCAGCAGCTCCGGTACGGGATGGAACACTGAAGCTTTCTTT
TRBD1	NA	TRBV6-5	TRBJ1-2	CASSTTPGQGAYTF	TGTGCCAGCAGTACCACTCCGGGACAGGGGGCCTACACCTTC
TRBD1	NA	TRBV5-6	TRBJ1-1	CASRIQYGQGAPEAFF	TGTGCCAGCAGAATCCAGTACGGACAGGGTGCACCAGAAGCTTTCTTT
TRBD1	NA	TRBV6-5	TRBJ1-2	CASSYSRDRVRYGYTF	TGTGCCAGCAGTTACTCGCGGGACAGGGTGAGGTATGGCTACACCTTC
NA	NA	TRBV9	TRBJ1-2	CASSVVPGVNYGYTF	TGTGCCAGCAGCGTAGTTCCCGGGGTTAACTATGGCTACACCTTC
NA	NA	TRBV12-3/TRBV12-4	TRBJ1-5	CASRFDPGHEHF	TGTGCCAGCAGATTCGACCCGGGACACGAACATTTT
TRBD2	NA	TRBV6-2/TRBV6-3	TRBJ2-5	CASSFQSGGVQETQYF	TGTGCCAGCAGTTTCCAAAGCGGGGGGGTACAAGAGACCCAGTACTTC
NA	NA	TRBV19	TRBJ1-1	CASSFGGGRAAFF	TGTGCCAGTAGCTTCGGTGGGGGCAGGGCAGCTTTCTTT
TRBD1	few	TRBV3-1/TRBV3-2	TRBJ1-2	CASSRRDRGNYGYTF	TGTGCCAGCAGCCGAAGGGACAGGGGTAACTATGGCTACACCTTC
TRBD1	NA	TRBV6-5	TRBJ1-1	CASRGQGITEAFF	TGTGCCAGCAGAGGACAGGGTATCACTGAAGCTTTCTTT
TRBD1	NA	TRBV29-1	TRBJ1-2	CSVRRTGGMGYTF	TGCAGCGTTCGCCGGACAGGCGGTATGGGCTACACCTTC
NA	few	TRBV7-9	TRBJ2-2	CASSPSWTGELFF	TGTGCCAGCAGCCCCAGTTGGACCGGGGAGCTGTTTTTT
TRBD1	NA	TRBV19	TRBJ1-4	CASSISLLDRVEKLFF	TGTGCCAGTAGTATTTCTTTATTGGACAGGGTCGAAAAACTGTTTTTT
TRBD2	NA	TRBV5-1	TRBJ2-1	CASSHRGTSGGGSYNEQFF	TGCGCCAGCAGCCACCGCGGGACTAGCGGGGGGGGCTCCTACAATGAGCAGTTCTTC
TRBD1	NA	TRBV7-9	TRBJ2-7	CASSLAAGQGADEQYF	TGTGCCAGCAGCTTAGCGGCGGGACAGGGGGCTGACGAGCAGTACTTC
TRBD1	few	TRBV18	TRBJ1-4	CASSPGQGFEKLFF	TGTGCCAGCTCACCGGGACAGGGATTTGAAAAACTGTTTTTT
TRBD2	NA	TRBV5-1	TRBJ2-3	CASSFGVAGGPDTQYF	TGCGCCAGCAGCTTCGGGGTGGCGGGGGGGCCAGATACGCAGTATTTT
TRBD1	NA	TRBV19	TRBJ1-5	CASTDRDRSNQPQHF	TGTGCCAGTACGGACAGGGACCGAAGCAATCAGCCCCAGCATTTT